Below are 15 T cell receptor beta chains sequenced from a single sample in a study of T-cell reconstitution after alpha-beta-depleted transplantation in children. Library preparation (for TCRbeta) was performed with unique molecular identifiers. Each CDR3 protein gets one entry after TCRdb re-called the PCR reads with MiXCR. This sample carries about 230,000 distinct CDR3 sequences, approximately 9.9% of them seen once, and the ten largest clones take 5% to 6%. Sequenced here: PBMCs from the stem cell graft donor, sampled from the stem cell graft. These TCRs come from a human donor who donated a stem cell graft to a child with SCID.

This clonotype was detected ten times or more. The chain joins TRBV4-2 to TRBJ1-1, with 8 bases matching TRBD1. The CDR3 runs 14 residues. Germline V lookup: CDR1 LGHNA, CDR2 YNFKEQ. J gave up 7 bases and V 3 bases, and 7 bases lay outside the gene matches. CDR3 residues: CASSQETGAGEAFF. DNA of the CDR3: TGTGCCAGCAGCCAGGAGACAGGGGCCGGTGAAGCTTTCTTT.

This clonotype was recorded at least ten times. The V gene is TRBV20-1, the J gene TRBJ1-2; 10 nucleotides align to TRBD1. The V gene end was trimmed by 5 bases and the J gene end by 0 bases; junction bases not matched to a gene: 9. The CDR3 extends over 16 amino acids. The V gene's germline CDR1 is DFQATT and CDR2 SNEGSKA (reference sequence). CDR3 DNA: TGCAGTGCTCGAGGCGGACAGGGGGGACCTAACTATGGCTACACCTTC. It codes for CSARGGQGGPNYGYTF.

This clonotype was detected many times. The chain couples TRBV18 to TRBJ1-1; D is unclear. V was trimmed by 3 bases and J by 1 base, leaving 12 bases between them. CDR1 is KGHSH, CDR2 LQKENI, per germline. The CDR3 runs to 15 residues. The CDR3 sequence: CASSPSAQQNTEAFF. The CDR3 DNA reads as TGTGCCAGCTCACCGAGCGCCCAGCAGAACACTGAAGCTTTCTTT.

This clonotype occurred many times. The chain carries TRBV7-2 and TRBJ1-2; perhaps TRBD1 as D (6 bases). The V gene lost 3 bases and the J gene lost 8 bases, with 16 bases spanning the gap. The CDR3 length is 14 residues. Germline V gives CDR1 SGHTA, CDR2 FQGNSA. The CDR3 bases are TGTGCCAGCAGCTTCTCACCCGCGGGGGGCGGCTACACCTTC. Amino acid sequence: CASSFSPAGGGYTF.

This clonotype turned up a few times. The chain recombines TRBV5-1 with TRBJ1-1, with D perhaps TRBD1 (5 bases). V was trimmed by 0 bases and J by 4 bases, leaving 13 bases between them. The CDR3 has 15 amino acids. Germline V lookup: CDR1 SGHRS, CDR2 YFSETQ. CDR3 amino acids: CASSLGGTTGTEAFF. DNA for the CDR3: TGCGCCAGCAGCTTGGGCGGGACTACCGGCACTGAAGCTTTCTTT.

This clonotype showed up many times. The chain has TRBV5-1 and TRBJ1-4; D gene ambiguous. The germline V gene has CDR1 SGHRS and CDR2 YFSETQ. V shed 4 bases and J shed 4 bases, with 14 bases lying between them. CDR3 length equals 15 residues. Here the CDR3 DNA reads TGCGCCAGCAGCCCGGAGGCGCAGCTTAATGAAAAACTGTTTTTT. Amino acid sequence: CASSPEAQLNEKLFF.

This clonotype was seen many times. The chain employs TRBV27 and TRBJ2-7; D gene unclear. Germline CDR1 is MNHEY and CDR2 is SMNVEV (reference sequence). V lost 4 bases and J 3 bases, leaving 13 bases between the germline ends. CDR3 length equals 14 residues. This chain's CDR3 is CASSYQSLGYEQYF. DNA for the CDR3: TGTGCCAGCAGTTACCAGTCTCTTGGCTACGAGCAGTACTTC.

Ten or more counts support this clonotype. The chain joins TRBV5-5 to TRBJ2-7; D might be TRBD1 (6 bases). This CDR3 is 15 amino acids long. Germline V gene lookup returns CDR1 SGHKS and CDR2 YYEKEE (reference sequence). V was shortened by 2 bases and J by 2 bases, with 14 bases between the two germline ends. CDR3 amino acids: CASSFTVGQTYEQYF. The CDR3 DNA is TGTGCCAGCAGCTTTACCGTCGGACAGACCTACGAGCAGTACTTC.

This clonotype was observed many times. The chain recombines TRBV6-5 with TRBJ2-1; 7 positions match TRBD1. Per germline, CDR1 MNHEY and CDR2 SVGAGI. J gave up 4 bases and V 2 bases, and 5 bases lay outside the gene matches. CDR3 length: 15 residues. The chain's CDR3 is CASSYRGTEYNEQFF. For the CDR3, the DNA is TGTGCCAGCAGTTACAGGGGGACAGAGTACAATGAGCAGTTCTTC.

This clonotype occurred a few times. This chain links TRBV20-1 with TRBJ2-1, with a tentative D call TRBD1 (6 bases). There are 15 residues in the CDR3. CDR1 and CDR2 from the germline V gene are DFQATT and SNEGSKA (reference sequence). Trimming left V 0 bases short and J 3 bases short, with 12 bases between. CDR3: CSARDSRGNYNEQFF. DNA for the CDR3: TGCAGTGCTAGAGATAGCAGGGGCAACTACAATGAGCAGTTCTTC.

This clonotype was seen at least ten times. J is TRBJ2-2 and V is TRBV3-1; D possibly uses TRBD1 or TRBD2 (5 bases each). CDR1 LGHDT and CDR2 YNNKEL come from the germline V gene (reference sequence). This CDR3 region has 20 residues. The V end was cut by 0 bases, the J end by 4 bases, with 24 bases between. CDR3 amino acids: CASSQDMGPTFLPGTGELFF. The CDR3 DNA reads TGTGCCAGCAGCCAAGATATGGGACCGACCTTCCTTCCGGGCACCGGGGAGCTGTTTTTT.

This clonotype occurred many times. This sequence joins TRBV12-3 or TRBV12-4 and TRBJ2-6; D uncertain. Trimming took off 5 bases at V and 0 bases at J, with 5 bases between the two ends. This CDR3 comprises 14 residues. In DNA form, the CDR3 reads TGTGCCAGCAGTCTATTCTCTGGGGCCAACGTCCTGACTTTC. It encodes CASSLFSGANVLTF.

This clonotype occurred many times. This chain joins TRBV20-1 and TRBJ2-7, with a tentative D call TRBD1 (5 bases). The CDR3 runs 15 residues. The germline V gene has CDR1 DFQATT and CDR2 SNEGSKA (reference sequence). The V gene lost 6 bases and the J gene lost 4 bases, with 22 bases spanning the gap. Here the CDR3 reads CSAPRAGLGSYEQYF. The CDR3 DNA sequence: TGCAGTGCCCCCCGGGCAGGGTTGGGTTCGTACGAGCAGTACTTC.

This clonotype was observed many times. The chain employs TRBV6-5 and TRBJ2-7; possible D gene TRBD1, 5 bases. The CDR3 runs to 15 residues. Deletions cut 6 bases from V and 1 base from J, with 16 bases between. The V gene's germline CDR1 is MNHEY and CDR2 SVGAGI. CDR3 sequence: CASRRTGPGSYEQYF. Here the CDR3 DNA reads TGTGCCAGCAGGCGTACAGGCCCAGGGTCCTACGAGCAGTACTTC.

This clonotype was recorded many times. This rearrangement joins TRBV6-2 or TRBV6-3 to TRBJ1-2; 10 bases agree with TRBD1. CDR3 length: 15 amino acids. J was trimmed by 4 bases and V by 6 bases; bases with no gene match: 8. Germline V gives CDR1 MNHEY, CDR2 SVGEGT. The CDR3 DNA reads TGTGCCAGCAGGCAACCCGGGACAGGGGCCTATGGCTACACCTTC. It translates to CASRQPGTGAYGYTF.